This TCR beta chain was obtained from a study of blood T cell repertoires in COVID-19. Study information: In each case, the material was cDNA or gDNA derived from T cells, B-cell-depleted T cells, or PBMCs.

Using immunoSEQ multiplex PCR, the repertoire was profiled, and TCRdb retains in-frame clones only, with some absent. Of around 140,000 clones in the sample, 85% were seen once. J was trimmed by 9 bases and V by 2 bases; bases with no gene match: 7. The CDR3 is made up of 15 amino acids. Germline V CDR1 and CDR2: SGDLS, YYNGEE. This TCR was recovered from a human donor with acute or convalescent COVID-19. The donor label of this sample is uncertain. Sequenced input: peripheral blood. The V gene is TRBV9, the J gene TRBJ2-1, with TRBD2 matching over 11 bases. CDR3 sequence (DNA): TGTGCCAGCAGCGTCGAACTAGCGGGAGTTGGTGAGCAGTTCTTC. This encodes CASSVELAGVGEQFF.